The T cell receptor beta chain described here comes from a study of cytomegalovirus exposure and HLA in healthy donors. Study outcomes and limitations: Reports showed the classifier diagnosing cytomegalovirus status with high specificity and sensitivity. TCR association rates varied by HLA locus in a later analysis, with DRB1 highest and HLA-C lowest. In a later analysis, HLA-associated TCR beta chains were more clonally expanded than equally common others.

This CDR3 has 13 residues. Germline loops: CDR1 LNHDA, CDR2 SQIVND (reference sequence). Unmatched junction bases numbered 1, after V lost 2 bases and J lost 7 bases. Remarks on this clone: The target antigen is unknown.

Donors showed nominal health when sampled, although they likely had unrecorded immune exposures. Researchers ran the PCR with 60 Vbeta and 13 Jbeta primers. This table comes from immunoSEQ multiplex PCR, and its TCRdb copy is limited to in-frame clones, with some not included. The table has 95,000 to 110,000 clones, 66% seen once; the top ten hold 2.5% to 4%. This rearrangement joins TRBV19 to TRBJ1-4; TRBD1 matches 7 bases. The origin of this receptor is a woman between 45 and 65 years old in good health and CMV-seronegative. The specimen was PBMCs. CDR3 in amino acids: CASSIQGGEKLFF. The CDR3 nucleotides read TGTGCCAGTAGTATACAGGGGGGTGAAAAACTGTTTTTT.